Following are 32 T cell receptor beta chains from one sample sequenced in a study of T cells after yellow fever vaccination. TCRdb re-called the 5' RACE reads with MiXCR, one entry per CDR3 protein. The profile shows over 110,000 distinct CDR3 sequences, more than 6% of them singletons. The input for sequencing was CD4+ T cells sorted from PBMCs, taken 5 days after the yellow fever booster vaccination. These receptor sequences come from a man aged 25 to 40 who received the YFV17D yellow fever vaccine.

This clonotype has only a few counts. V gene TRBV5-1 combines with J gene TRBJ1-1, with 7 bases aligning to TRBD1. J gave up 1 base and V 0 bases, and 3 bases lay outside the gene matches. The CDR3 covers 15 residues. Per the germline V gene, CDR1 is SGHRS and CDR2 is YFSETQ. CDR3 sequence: CASSLGDRPNTEAFF. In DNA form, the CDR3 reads TGCGCCAGCAGCTTGGGGGACAGACCGAACACTGAAGCTTTCTTT.

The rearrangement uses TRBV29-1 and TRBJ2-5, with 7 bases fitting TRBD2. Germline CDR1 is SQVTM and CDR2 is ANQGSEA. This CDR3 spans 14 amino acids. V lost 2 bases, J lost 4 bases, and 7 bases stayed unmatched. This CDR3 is CSVESQGGTETQYF. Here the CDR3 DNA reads TGCAGCGTTGAATCCCAGGGAGGGACAGAGACCCAGTACTTC.

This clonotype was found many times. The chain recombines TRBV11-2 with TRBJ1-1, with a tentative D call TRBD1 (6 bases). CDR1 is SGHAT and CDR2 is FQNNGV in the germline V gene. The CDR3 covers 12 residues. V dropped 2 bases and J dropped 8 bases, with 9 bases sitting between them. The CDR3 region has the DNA TGTGCCAGCAGCTTATTAGACAGGGAAGCTTTCTTT. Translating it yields CASSLLDREAFF.

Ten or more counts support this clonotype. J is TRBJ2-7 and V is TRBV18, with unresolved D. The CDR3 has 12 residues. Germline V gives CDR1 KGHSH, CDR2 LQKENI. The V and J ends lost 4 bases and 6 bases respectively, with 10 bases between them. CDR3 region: CASSLLVGEQYF. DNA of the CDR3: TGTGCCAGCTCACTGCTGGTGGGCGAGCAGTACTTC.

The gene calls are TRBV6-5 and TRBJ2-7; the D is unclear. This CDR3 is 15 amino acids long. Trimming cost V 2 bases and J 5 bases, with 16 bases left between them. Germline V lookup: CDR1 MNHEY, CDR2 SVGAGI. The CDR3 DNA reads TGTGCCAGCAGTTACGGGGATACGGCGACGCACGAGCAGTACTTC. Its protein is CASSYGDTATHEQYF.

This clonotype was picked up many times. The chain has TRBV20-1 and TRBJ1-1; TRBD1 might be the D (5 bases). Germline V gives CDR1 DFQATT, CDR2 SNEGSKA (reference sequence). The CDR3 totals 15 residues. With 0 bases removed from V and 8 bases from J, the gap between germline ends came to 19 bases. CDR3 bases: TGCAGTGCTAGAGATTCCGGGGCAGGGCAGCTCGAAGCTTTCTTT. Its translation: CSARDSGAGQLEAFF.

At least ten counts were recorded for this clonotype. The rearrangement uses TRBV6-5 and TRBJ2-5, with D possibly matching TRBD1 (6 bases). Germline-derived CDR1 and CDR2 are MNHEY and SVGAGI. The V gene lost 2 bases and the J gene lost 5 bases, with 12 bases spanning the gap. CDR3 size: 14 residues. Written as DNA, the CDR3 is TGTGCCAGCAGTTACGGGGGCGGCTTCGAGACCCAGTACTTC. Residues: CASSYGGGFETQYF.

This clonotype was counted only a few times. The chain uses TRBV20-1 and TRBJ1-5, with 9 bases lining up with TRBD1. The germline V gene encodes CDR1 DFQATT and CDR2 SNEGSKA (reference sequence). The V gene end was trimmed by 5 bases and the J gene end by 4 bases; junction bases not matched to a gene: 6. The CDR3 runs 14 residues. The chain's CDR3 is CSAEGGTGNQPQHF. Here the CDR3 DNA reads TGCAGTGCTGAGGGGGGGACAGGGAATCAGCCCCAGCATTTT.

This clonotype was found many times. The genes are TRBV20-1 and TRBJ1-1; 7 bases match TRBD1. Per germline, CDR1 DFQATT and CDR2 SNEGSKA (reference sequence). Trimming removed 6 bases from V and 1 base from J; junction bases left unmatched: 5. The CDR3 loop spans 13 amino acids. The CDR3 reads CSARRQGNTEAFF. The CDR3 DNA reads TGCAGTGCCCGACGACAGGGGAACACTGAAGCTTTCTTT.

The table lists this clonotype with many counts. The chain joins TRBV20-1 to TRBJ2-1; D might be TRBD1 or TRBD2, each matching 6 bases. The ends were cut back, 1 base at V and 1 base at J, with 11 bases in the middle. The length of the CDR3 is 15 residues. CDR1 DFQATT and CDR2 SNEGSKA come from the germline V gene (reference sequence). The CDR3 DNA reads TGCAGTGCTAGAGGGGGGGCCGCTTCCTACAATGAGCAGTTCTTC. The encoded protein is CSARGGAASYNEQFF.

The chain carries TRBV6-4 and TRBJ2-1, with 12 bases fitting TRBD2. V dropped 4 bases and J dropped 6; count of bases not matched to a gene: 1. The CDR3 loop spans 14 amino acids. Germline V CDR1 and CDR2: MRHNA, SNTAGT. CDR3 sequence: CASSGLAGANEQFF. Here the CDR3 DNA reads TGTGCCAGCAGTGGACTAGCGGGAGCCAATGAGCAGTTCTTC.

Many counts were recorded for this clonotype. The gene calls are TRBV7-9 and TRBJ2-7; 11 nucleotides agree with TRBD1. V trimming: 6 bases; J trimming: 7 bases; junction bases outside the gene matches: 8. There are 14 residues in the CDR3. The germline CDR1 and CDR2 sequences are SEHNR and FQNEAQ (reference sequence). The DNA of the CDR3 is TGTGCCAGCAGAGAGGACGGGACAGGGGGTGAGCAGTACTTC. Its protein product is CASREDGTGGEQYF.

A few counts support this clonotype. For the CDR3, the DNA is TGTGCCAGCAGTTACTTGAGAGTAGCGGGAACCGCCAATGAGCAGTTCTTC. Translated, it gives CASSYLRVAGTANEQFF. The chain recombines TRBV6-2 or TRBV6-3 with TRBJ2-1, with TRBD2 matching over 8 bases. The CDR3 consists of 17 residues. The germline gives CDR1 MNHEY, CDR2 SVGEGT. With 1 base clipped from V and 6 bases from J, the junction kept 11 bases outside the gene matches.

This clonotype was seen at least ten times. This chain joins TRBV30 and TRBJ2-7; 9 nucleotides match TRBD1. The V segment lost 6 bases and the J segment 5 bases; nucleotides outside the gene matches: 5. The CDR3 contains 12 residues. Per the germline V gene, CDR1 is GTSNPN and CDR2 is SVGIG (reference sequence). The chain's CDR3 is CACRDRAHEQYF. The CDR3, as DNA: TGTGCCTGCCGGGACAGGGCCCACGAGCAGTACTTC.

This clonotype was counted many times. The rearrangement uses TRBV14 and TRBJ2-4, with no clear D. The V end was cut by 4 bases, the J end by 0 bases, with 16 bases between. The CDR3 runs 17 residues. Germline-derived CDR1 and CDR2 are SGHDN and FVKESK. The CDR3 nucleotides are TGTGCCAGCAGCCCGACATATACCGGCCTAGCCAAAAACATTCAGTACTTC. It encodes CASSPTYTGLAKNIQYF.

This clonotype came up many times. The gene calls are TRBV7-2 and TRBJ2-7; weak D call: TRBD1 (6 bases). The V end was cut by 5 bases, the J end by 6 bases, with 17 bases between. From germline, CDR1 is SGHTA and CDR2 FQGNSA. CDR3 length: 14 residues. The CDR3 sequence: CASSIRTGRIEQYF. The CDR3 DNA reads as TGTGCCAGCAGCATTAGAACAGGGAGAATCGAGCAGTACTTC.

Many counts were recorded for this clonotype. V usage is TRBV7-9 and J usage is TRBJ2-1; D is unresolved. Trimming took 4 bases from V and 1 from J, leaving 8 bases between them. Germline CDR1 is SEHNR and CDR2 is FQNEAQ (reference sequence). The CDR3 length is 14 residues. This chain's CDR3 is CASSSGSSYNEQFF. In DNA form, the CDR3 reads TGTGCCAGCAGCTCGGGTAGTTCCTACAATGAGCAGTTCTTC.

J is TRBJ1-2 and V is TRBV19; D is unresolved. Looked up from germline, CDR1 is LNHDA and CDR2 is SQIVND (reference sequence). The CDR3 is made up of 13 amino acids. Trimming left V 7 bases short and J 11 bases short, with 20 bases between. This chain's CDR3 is CASTRPPGIGYTF. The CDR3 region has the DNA TGTGCCAGTACCCGCCCGCCGGGTATCGGGTACACCTTC.

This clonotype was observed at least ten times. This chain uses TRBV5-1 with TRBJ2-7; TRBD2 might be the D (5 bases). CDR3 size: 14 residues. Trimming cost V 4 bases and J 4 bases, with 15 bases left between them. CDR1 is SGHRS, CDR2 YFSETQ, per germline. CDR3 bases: TGCGCCAGCAGCCCGAGGGCTAGTCGTTACGAGCAGTACTTC. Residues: CASSPRASRYEQYF.

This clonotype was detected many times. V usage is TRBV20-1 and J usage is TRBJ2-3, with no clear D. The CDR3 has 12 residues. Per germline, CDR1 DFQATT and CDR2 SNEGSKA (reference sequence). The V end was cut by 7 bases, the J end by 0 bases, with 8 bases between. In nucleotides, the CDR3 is TGCAGTGTGCAGCCTAGCACAGATACGCAGTATTTT. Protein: CSVQPSTDTQYF.

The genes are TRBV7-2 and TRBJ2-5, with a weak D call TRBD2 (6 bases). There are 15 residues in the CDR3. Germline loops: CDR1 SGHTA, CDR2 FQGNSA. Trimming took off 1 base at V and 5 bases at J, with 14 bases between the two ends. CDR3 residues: CASSLVRGMGETQYF. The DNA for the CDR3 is TGTGCCAGCAGCTTAGTTCGCGGGATGGGGGAGACCCAGTACTTC. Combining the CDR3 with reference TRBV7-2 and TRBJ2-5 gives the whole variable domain GAGVSQSPSNKVTEKGKDVELRCDPISGHTALYWYRQSLGQGLEFLIYFQGNSAPDKSGLPSDRFSAERTGGSVSTLTIQRTQQEDSAVYLCASSLVRGMGETQYFGPGTRLLVL.

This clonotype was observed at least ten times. The CDR3 region is CSARDSGRIDTQYF. The CDR3 DNA follows: TGCAGTGCTAGGGATAGCGGGAGAATAGATACGCAGTATTTT. The chain combines TRBV20-1 with TRBJ2-3; 9 nucleotides agree with TRBD2. Trimming took 3 bases from V and 5 from J; bases not matched to a gene: 6. Germline CDR1 is DFQATT and CDR2 is SNEGSKA (reference sequence). This CDR3 comprises 14 residues.

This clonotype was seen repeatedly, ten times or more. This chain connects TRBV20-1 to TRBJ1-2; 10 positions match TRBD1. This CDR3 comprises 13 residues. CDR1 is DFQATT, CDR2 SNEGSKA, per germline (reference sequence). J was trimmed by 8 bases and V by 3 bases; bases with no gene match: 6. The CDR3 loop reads CSARRGTGDGYTF. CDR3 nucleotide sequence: TGCAGTGCTAGGAGGGGGACAGGGGACGGCTACACCTTC.

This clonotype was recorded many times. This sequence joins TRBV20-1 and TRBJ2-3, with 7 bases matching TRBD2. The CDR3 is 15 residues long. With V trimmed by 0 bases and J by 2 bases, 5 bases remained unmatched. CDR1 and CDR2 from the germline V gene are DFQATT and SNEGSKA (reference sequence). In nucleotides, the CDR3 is TGCAGTGCTAGAGAGGCGAGCGGGGACACAGATACGCAGTATTTT. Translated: CSAREASGDTDTQYF.

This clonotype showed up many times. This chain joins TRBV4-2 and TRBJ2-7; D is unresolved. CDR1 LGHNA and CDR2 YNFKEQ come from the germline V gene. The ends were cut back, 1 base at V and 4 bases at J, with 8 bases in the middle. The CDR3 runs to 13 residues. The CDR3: CASSQAPEYEQYF. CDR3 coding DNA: TGTGCCAGCAGCCAAGCCCCAGAGTACGAGCAGTACTTC.

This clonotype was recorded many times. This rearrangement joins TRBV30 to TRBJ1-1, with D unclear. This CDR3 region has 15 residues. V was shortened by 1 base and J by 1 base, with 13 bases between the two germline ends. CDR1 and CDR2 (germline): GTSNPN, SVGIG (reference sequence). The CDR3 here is CAWSDPRAGNTEAFF. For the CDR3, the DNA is TGTGCCTGGAGTGACCCGAGGGCGGGGAACACTGAAGCTTTCTTT.

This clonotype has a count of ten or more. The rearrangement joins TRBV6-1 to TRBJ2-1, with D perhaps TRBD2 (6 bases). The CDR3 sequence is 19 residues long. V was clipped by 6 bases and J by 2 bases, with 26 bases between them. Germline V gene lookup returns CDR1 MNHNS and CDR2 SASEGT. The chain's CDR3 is CASRHYGSQLAGAYNEQFF. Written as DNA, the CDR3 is TGTGCCAGCAGGCACTACGGCTCACAACTAGCTGGGGCCTACAATGAGCAGTTCTTC.

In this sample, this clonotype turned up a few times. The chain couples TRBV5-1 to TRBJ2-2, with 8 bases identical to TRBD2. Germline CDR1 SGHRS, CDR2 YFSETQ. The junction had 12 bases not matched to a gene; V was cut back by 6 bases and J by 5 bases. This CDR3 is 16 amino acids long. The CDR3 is CASTDQAGVRTGELFF. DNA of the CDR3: TGCGCCAGCACTGATCAAGCGGGAGTGAGGACCGGGGAGCTGTTTTTT. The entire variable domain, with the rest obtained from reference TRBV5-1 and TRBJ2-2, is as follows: KAGVTQTPRYLIKTRGQQVTLSCSPISGHRSVSWYQQTPGQGLQFLFEYFSETQRNKGNFPGRFSGRQFSNSRSEMNVSTLELGDSALYLCASTDQAGVRTGELFFGEGSRLTVL.

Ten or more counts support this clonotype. CDR3 nucleotide sequence: TGCAGTGCTACCTCCCTGGGGGAGACCCAGTACTTC. Translated: CSATSLGETQYF. The gene calls are TRBV20-1 and TRBJ2-5, with D unclear. Germline CDR1 reads DFQATT; CDR2 reads SNEGSKA (reference sequence). With 4 bases removed from V and 5 bases from J, the gap between germline ends came to 11 bases. This CDR3 contains 12 residues.

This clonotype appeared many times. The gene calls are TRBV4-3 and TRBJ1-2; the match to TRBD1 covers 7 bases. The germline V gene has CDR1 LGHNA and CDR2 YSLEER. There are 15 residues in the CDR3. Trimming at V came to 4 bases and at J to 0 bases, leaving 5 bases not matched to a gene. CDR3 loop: CASSPTGTANYGYTF. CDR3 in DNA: TGCGCCAGCAGCCCAACAGGGACAGCTAACTATGGCTACACCTTC.

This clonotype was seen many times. The CDR3 region has the DNA TGCGCCAGCAGCCGGGCAGAACATTTGAACACTGAAGCTTTCTTT. It specifies CASSRAEHLNTEAFF. J is TRBJ1-1 and V is TRBV4-1; D unresolved. This CDR3 has 15 residues. Germline CDR1 reads MGHRA; CDR2 reads YSYEKL. Trimming removed 4 bases from V and 0 bases from J, with 12 bases in between.

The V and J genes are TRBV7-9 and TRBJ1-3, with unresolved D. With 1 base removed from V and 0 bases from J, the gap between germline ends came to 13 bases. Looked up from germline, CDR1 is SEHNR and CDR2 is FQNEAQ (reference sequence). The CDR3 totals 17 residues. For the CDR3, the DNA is TGTGCCAGCAGCTTAGGAGAGTGGTCCCTCTCTGGAAACACCATATATTTT. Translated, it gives CASSLGEWSLSGNTIYF.